The source of this T cell receptor (beta chain) is a study of blood T cell repertoires in COVID-19. The overall study: The United States, Italy and Spain were the sources of the acute and convalescent COVID-19 samples. PBMCs, B-cell-depleted T cells, or T cells provided the cDNA or gDNA that made up the material.

This CDR3 region has 19 residues. V gave up 5 bases and J gave up 5 bases, with 29 bases separating them. The germline V gene encodes CDR1 PRHDT and CDR2 FYEKMQ (reference sequence). Authors' data handling: The assay estimated nucleated cells by amplifying reference gene primers. Profiling relied on immunoSEQ multiplex PCR, and the TCRdb table lists in-frame clones only, not all of them. The V and J calls and clone size were taken over from that table, and D and trimming were inferred from the DNA. The sample records over 90,000 clones, more than 65% being singletons. Sequences were obtained from peripheral blood. This TCR derives from a man older than 75 with active or convalescent COVID-19. The genes are TRBV13 and TRBJ2-3, with a weak D call TRBD2 (7 bases). The CDR3 DNA reads TGTGCCAGCAGCCTCCGTCCTACCCTTAGAGGGGGGGCCGGAGATACGCAGTATTTT. Translating it yields CASSLRPTLRGGAGDTQYF.